The clone carrying this T cell receptor (beta chain) was detected many times. This specimen belongs to a study of read filtering for tumor transcriptome and immune sequencing. At the level of the study: Mean patient age was approximately 66 years, range roughly 40 to 80; approximately 18 male, roughly 14 female. IR-seq gave about 4.05 to 11 million TCR reads per sample; RNA-seq gave roughly 75 to 1,300.

V was cut by 6 bases and J by 4 bases, with 9 bases left in between. The CDR3 spans 12 residues. Germline V CDR1 and CDR2: SGHAT, FQNNGV. At the time of active disease, bone marrow was collected from every patient. Molecular barcoded adaptors covering alpha/delta and beta/gamma chains were used on about 390 ng RNA. Each CDR3 protein gets one entry after TCRdb re-called the reads with MiXCR. The table has fewer than 30,000 distinct CDR3 sequences, about an eighth seen once. The clonotype comes from a donor aged 40 or older with multiple myeloma. Sequencing input: a population of CD138-negative cells sorted from bone marrow. The chain combines TRBV11-2 with TRBJ2-5, with a tentative D call TRBD1 (6 bases). This CDR3 is CASRFRGETQYF. CDR3 DNA: TGTGCCAGCAGATTCAGGGGAGAGACCCAGTACTTC. The full variable domain, rest sourced from reference TRBV11-2 and TRBJ2-5, is EAGVAQSPRYKIIEKRQSVAFWCNPISGHATLYWYQQILGQGPKLLIQFQNNGVVDDSQLPKDRFSAERLKGVDSTLKIQPAKLEDSAVYLCASRFRGETQYFGPGTRLLVL.